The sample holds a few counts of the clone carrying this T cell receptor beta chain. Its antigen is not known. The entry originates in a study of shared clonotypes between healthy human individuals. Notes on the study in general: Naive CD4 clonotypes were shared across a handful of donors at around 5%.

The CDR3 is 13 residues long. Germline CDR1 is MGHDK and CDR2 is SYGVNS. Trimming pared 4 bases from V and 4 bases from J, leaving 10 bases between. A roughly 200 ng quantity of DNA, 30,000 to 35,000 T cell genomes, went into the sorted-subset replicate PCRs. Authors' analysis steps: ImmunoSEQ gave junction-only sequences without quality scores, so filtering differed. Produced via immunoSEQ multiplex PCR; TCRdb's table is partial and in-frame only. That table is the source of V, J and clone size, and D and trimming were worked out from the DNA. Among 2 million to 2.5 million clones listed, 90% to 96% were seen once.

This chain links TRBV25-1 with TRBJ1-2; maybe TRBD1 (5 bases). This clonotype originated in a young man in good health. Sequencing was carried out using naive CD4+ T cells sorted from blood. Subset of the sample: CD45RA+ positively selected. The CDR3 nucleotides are TGTGCCAGCAGTGGTAGACAGACCTATGGCTACACCTTC. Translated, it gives CASSGRQTYGYTF.